One sample yielded the 16 T cell receptor beta chains listed below, sequenced in a study of T cell responses to AZD1222 COVID-19 vaccine. Assay used: immunoSEQ multiplex PCR; TCRdb lists only in-frame clones, some missing. The repertoire holds around 130,000 clones, with 75% to 95% as singletons. Sequencing was performed on peripheral blood, taken 28 days after the second dose of the MenACWY control vaccine. These receptors were collected from an adult who received the MenACWY meningococcal vaccine as a control.

V and J are TRBV7-9 and TRBJ2-3, with D uncertain. CDR1 and CDR2 (germline): SEHNR, FQNEAQ (reference sequence). The CDR3 is 11 amino acids. The V end was cut by 9 bases, the J end by 2 bases, with 6 bases between. The CDR3 coding sequence is TGTGCCAGTCGGAACACAGATACGCAGTATTTT. Translated: CASRNTDTQYF.

The chain is built from TRBV6-1 and TRBJ2-7; no reliable D call. The CDR3 has 16 amino acids. Germline V CDR1 and CDR2: MNHNS, SASEGT. Trimming pared 2 bases from V and 3 bases from J, leaving 17 bases between. The CDR3 DNA reads TGTGCCAGCAGTGAAAGTATGGACGTCAAACTCTACGAGCAGTACTTC. It is translated as CASSESMDVKLYEQYF.

The V call is TRBV18, the J call TRBJ2-3; 7 positions match TRBD1. This CDR3 is 14 amino acids long. V lost 4 bases and J lost 6; bases outside the gene matches: 7. CDR1 is KGHSH, CDR2 LQKENI, per germline. The CDR3 sequence: CASSQTGSPDTQYF. Here the CDR3 DNA reads TGTGCCAGCTCACAGACAGGGTCCCCGGATACGCAGTATTTT.

CDR3 nucleotides: TGTGCCAGCAGTTTTGGGACGGGGATTCAGCCCCAGCATTTT. Translating it yields CASSFGTGIQPQHF. V is TRBV27 and J is TRBJ1-5; D may be TRBD1 (5 bases). The CDR3 sequence is 14 residues long. The germline V gene has CDR1 MNHEY and CDR2 SMNVEV (reference sequence). Trimming cost V 3 bases and J 6 bases, with 12 bases left between them.

This chain joins TRBV5-3 and TRBJ2-7; D ambiguous. TRBV5-3 is treated as an ORF (open reading frame) with a function not yet certain. Trimming shortened V by 1 base and J by 6 bases, and 5 bases separated the two germline ends. The length of the CDR3 is 11 residues. CDR3 nucleotide sequence: TGTGCCAGAAGCTTGTTATGCGAGCAGTACTTC. Encoded protein: CARSLLCEQYF.

V gene TRBV4-3 combines with J gene TRBJ1-6; the match to TRBD1 covers 7 bases. The CDR3 totals 15 residues. CDR1 LGHNA and CDR2 YSLEER come from the germline V gene. With V trimmed by 1 base and J by 5 bases, 2 bases remained unmatched. CDR3 protein: CASSQGTGDNSPLHF. The CDR3 coding sequence is TGCGCCAGCAGCCAAGGTACAGGGGATAATTCACCCCTCCACTTT.

The rearrangement links TRBV6-5 to TRBJ1-6, with D possibly being TRBD1 (6 bases). The germline V and J ends were trimmed by 5 bases and 9 bases, with 11 bases remaining between them. The V gene's germline CDR1 is MNHEY and CDR2 SVGAGI. The CDR3 runs to 13 residues. CDR3 sequence reads: CASSPDRTSPLHF. The CDR3 bases are TGTGCCAGCAGTCCTGACAGGACTTCACCCCTCCACTTT.

The CDR3 DNA reads as TGTGCCTGGGGGGGAGGGGGTGAGACCCAGTACTTC. This codes for CAWGGGGETQYF. This chain links TRBV30 with TRBJ2-5, with D possibly matching TRBD2 (7 bases). Germline CDR1 is GTSNPN and CDR2 is SVGIG (reference sequence). This CDR3 spans 12 amino acids. The V end was cut by 5 bases, the J end by 5 bases, with 12 bases between.

The chain employs TRBV4-1 and TRBJ2-7; the match to TRBD2 covers 7 bases. The CDR3 is made up of 16 amino acids. Unmatched junction bases numbered 5, after V lost 0 bases and J lost 0 bases. Germline V gene sequence: CDR1 MGHRA, CDR2 YSYEKL. The CDR3 is CASSQDYGGSSYEQYF. As DNA, the CDR3 is TGCGCCAGCAGCCAAGATTACGGCGGGAGCTCCTACGAGCAGTACTTC.

CDR3 nucleotide sequence: TGTGCCAGCAGCTTAGCGCTTTGGGACGAGCAGTACTTC. Translation: CASSLALWDEQYF. V usage is TRBV7-2 and J usage is TRBJ2-7; no definite D call. Trimming removed 0 bases from V and 5 bases from J, with 8 bases in between. In germline, CDR1 is SGHTA, CDR2 FQGNSA. CDR3 length: 13 amino acids. Supplemented by reference TRBV7-2 and TRBJ2-7, the full variable domain reads GAGVSQSPSNKVTEKGKDVELRCDPISGHTALYWYRQSLGQGLEFLIYFQGNSAPDKSGLPSDRFSAERTGGSVSTLTIQRTQQEDSAVYLCASSLALWDEQYFGPGTRLTVT.

Points on this clone: The junction shows a germline mismatch at one end, possibly a read error. J is TRBJ2-1 and V is TRBV27; D is perhaps TRBD2 (6 bases). Germline values: CDR1 MNHEY, CDR2 SMNVEV (reference sequence). The CDR3 sequence is 15 residues long. In DNA, the CDR3 is TGTGCCGGCAGTCCGCCGGGACTTGCCTACAATGAGCAGTTCTTC. This encodes CAGSPPGLAYNEQFF.

The rearrangement joins TRBV7-9 to TRBJ2-7; D unresolved. The V end lost 5 bases, the J end lost 3 bases, and 8 bases lay between the germline ends. CDR3 size: 12 residues. Germline CDR1 is SEHNR and CDR2 is FQNEAQ (reference sequence). The CDR3 sequence: CASSNTGYEQYV. The CDR3 DNA reads as TGTGCCAGCAGCAATACGGGCTACGAGCAGTACGTC.

The CDR3, as DNA: TGTGCCAGCGCCTCGACAGGGGGCAATCAGCCCCAGCATTTT. Translated, it gives CASASTGGNQPQHF. V and J are TRBV19 and TRBJ1-5; 8 bases agree with TRBD1. Unmatched junction bases numbered 6, after V lost 9 bases and J lost 2 bases. The CDR3 contains 14 residues. CDR1 LNHDA and CDR2 SQIVND come from the germline V gene (reference sequence).

Comment on this clone: The same CDR3 also results from other DNA sequences found in this sample. As DNA, the CDR3 is TGTGCCAGCAGTTACTCTGGGACAACGAGCACAGATACGCAGTATTTT. It yields the protein CASSYSGTTSTDTQYF. V is TRBV6-5 and J is TRBJ2-3; D perhaps matches TRBD1 (6 bases). Germline CDR1 is MNHEY and CDR2 is SVGAGI. The CDR3 runs to 16 residues. V was shortened by 0 bases and J by 0 bases, with 10 bases between the two germline ends.

The V and J genes are TRBV19 and TRBJ1-5; the D gene is possibly TRBD1 (5 bases). Germline loops: CDR1 LNHDA, CDR2 SQIVND (reference sequence). The germline V and J ends were trimmed by 10 bases and 0 bases, with 13 bases remaining between them. The length of the CDR3 is 14 residues. The CDR3 DNA follows: TGTGCCACAGGGTTGGCAGCTAGCAATCAGCCCCAGCATTTT. Protein sequence: CATGLAASNQPQHF.

The V gene is TRBV19, the J gene TRBJ2-7, with D perhaps assigned TRBD1 or TRBD2 (5 bases each). Per germline, CDR1 LNHDA and CDR2 SQIVND (reference sequence). The CDR3 runs 13 residues. The V end was cut by 2 bases, the J end by 3 bases, with 8 bases between. The CDR3 sequence: CASSIRGDYEQYF. CDR3 DNA: TGTGCCAGTAGTATACGAGGGGACTACGAGCAGTACTTC.